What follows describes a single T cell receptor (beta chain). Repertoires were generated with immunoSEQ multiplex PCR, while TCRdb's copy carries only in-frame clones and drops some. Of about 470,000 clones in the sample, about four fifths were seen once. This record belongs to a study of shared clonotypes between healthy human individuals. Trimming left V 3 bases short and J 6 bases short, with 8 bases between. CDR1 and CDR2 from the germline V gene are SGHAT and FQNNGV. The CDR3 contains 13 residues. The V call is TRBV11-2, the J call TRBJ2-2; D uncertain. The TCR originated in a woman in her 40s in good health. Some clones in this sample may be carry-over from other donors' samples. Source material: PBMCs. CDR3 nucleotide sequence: TGTGCCAGCAGCTTTGAAAGAGCCGGGGAGCTGTTTTTT. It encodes CASSFERAGELFF.